This entry concerns a single T cell receptor beta chain. The junction differs from germline at one of its ends, possibly a read error. The sample originates from a study of blood T cell repertoires in COVID-19. On the study more broadly: T cells, B-cell-depleted T cells, or PBMCs supplied cDNA or gDNA.

Data came from immunoSEQ multiplex PCR; TCRdb stores just in-frame clones and leaves some out. In the table there are 120,000 to 150,000 clones, 70% to 90% of which are singletons. Material: peripheral blood. The receptor was isolated from an older woman with COVID-19, enrolled during active disease.

The CDR3 is CAGSSSYEQYF. The DNA for the CDR3 is TGTGCCGGCAGCTCGTCCTACGAGCAGTACTTC. The chain has TRBV7-6 and TRBJ2-7, with unresolved D. The CDR3 totals 11 residues. Germline-derived CDR1 and CDR2 are SGHVS and FNYEAQ.